Below are 13 T cell receptor beta chains sequenced from a single sample in a study of neurological immune-mediated disorders. TCRdb re-analysed the 5' RACE reads in MiXCR, keeping a single row per CDR3 protein. The sample records 80,000 to 95,000 distinct CDR3 sequences, 3.5% being singletons. The sample taken for sequencing was PBMCs. The receptors derive from a woman aged 45-65 years with multiple sclerosis.

This clonotype was counted many times. V usage is TRBV20-1 and J usage is TRBJ2-3, with TRBD2 matching 9 bases. The trim removed 1 base at V and 2 bases at J, leaving 10 bases unmatched. Germline CDR1 DFQATT, CDR2 SNEGSKA (reference sequence). The CDR3 is made up of 17 amino acids. Here the CDR3 reads CSARVMLAGLYTDTQYF. The CDR3 bases are TGCAGTGCTAGAGTGATGCTAGCGGGGCTATACACAGATACGCAGTATTTT.

This clonotype was seen many times. The chain uses TRBV20-1 and TRBJ2-1; 9 bases are shared with TRBD1. CDR3 length equals 14 residues. V was clipped by 4 bases and J by 4 bases; unmatched bases: 5. Germline V gene sequence: CDR1 DFQATT, CDR2 SNEGSKA (reference sequence). In nucleotides, the CDR3 is TGCAGTGCTACCCTGGGACAGGGATACAATGAGCAGTTCTTC. Protein: CSATLGQGYNEQFF.

This clonotype was seen ten or more times. The chain uses TRBV7-2 and TRBJ2-3, with 12 bases identical to TRBD2. This CDR3 spans 16 amino acids. The V and J ends lost 5 bases and 4 bases, in that order; junction bases with no gene match: 7. Germline values: CDR1 SGHTA, CDR2 FQGNSA. CDR3 sequence (DNA): TGTGCCAGCAGCACCGGACTAGCGGGGCTAGCAGATACGCAGTATTTT. Translation gives CASSTGLAGLADTQYF.

This clonotype has more than one count but fewer than ten. A much more abundant neighbour one base away suggests this may be a read error. As DNA, the CDR3 is TGTGCCATCAGGCTGACTAGCGGGGGGCACACCGGGGAGCTGTTTTTT. Protein: CAIRLTSGGHTGELFF. The chain combines TRBV10-3 with TRBJ2-2; TRBD2 agrees at 13 bases. The CDR3 is made up of 16 amino acids. V shed 6 bases and J 3 bases; nucleotides not matched to a gene: 4. Germline V lookup: CDR1 ENHRY, CDR2 SYGVKD.

This clonotype was picked up many times. This chain links TRBV7-2 with TRBJ1-6; 8 nucleotides align to TRBD1. Germline CDR1 reads SGHTA; CDR2 reads FQGNSA. The CDR3 has 15 residues. V was clipped by 5 bases and J by 7 bases; unmatched bases: 7. DNA for the CDR3: TGTGCCAGCAGCCCCGGACAGGGAATGAATTCACCCCTCCACTTT. This translates into CASSPGQGMNSPLHF. Together with reference TRBV7-2 and TRBJ1-6, the CDR3 gives the full variable domain: GAGVSQSPSNKVTEKGKDVELRCDPISGHTALYWYRQSLGQGLEFLIYFQGNSAPDKSGLPSDRFSAERTGGSVSTLTIQRTQQEDSAVYLCASSPGQGMNSPLHFGNGTRLTVT.

This clonotype was seen repeatedly, ten times or more. The chain has TRBV5-1 and TRBJ1-1; D perhaps matches TRBD1 (6 bases). The germline V and J ends were trimmed by 4 bases and 2 bases, with 12 bases remaining between them. Germline V lookup: CDR1 SGHRS, CDR2 YFSETQ. This CDR3 is built from 14 residues. In DNA, the CDR3 is TGCGCCAGCAGCAACCAGGGGTTTAACACTGAAGCTTTCTTT. It encodes CASSNQGFNTEAFF.

The table lists this clonotype with many counts. The chain joins TRBV3-1 to TRBJ2-2, with D possibly TRBD2 on 5 matching bases. Germline V gene sequence: CDR1 LGHDT, CDR2 YNNKEL (reference sequence). This CDR3 has 15 residues. V was cut by 4 bases and J by 0 bases, with 9 bases left in between. Here the CDR3 DNA reads TGTGCCAGCAGCCTCCGGCGGGCGAACACCGGGGAGCTGTTTTTT. Translated, it gives CASSLRRANTGELFF. Using reference TRBV3-1 and TRBJ2-2 for the parts outside the CDR3, the full variable domain is DTAVSQTPKYLVTQMGNDKSIKCEQNLGHDTMYWYKQDSKKFLKIMFSYNNKELIINETVPNRFSPKSPDKAHLNLHINSLELGDSAVYFCASSLRRANTGELFFGEGSRLTVL.

This clonotype was observed many times. This chain connects TRBV20-1 to TRBJ2-3; 7 bases fit TRBD2. From germline, CDR1 is DFQATT and CDR2 SNEGSKA (reference sequence). This CDR3 is 13 amino acids long. The V gene end was trimmed by 3 bases and the J gene end by 2 bases; junction bases not matched to a gene: 2. The CDR3 DNA sequence: TGCAGTGCTAGCGGGGGGTACACAGATACGCAGTATTTT. Residues: CSASGGYTDTQYF.

This clonotype occurred many times. J is TRBJ2-7 and V is TRBV20-1; D is uncertain. The CDR3 is 12 amino acids. Trimming removed 0 bases from V and 5 bases from J, with 8 bases in between. Germline CDR1 reads DFQATT; CDR2 reads SNEGSKA (reference sequence). The CDR3 is CSARDKEDEQYF. Written as DNA, the CDR3 is TGCAGTGCTAGAGATAAAGAGGACGAGCAGTACTTC.

This clonotype has a count of ten or more. V is TRBV12-3 or TRBV12-4 and J is TRBJ1-5; D is possibly TRBD1 (5 bases). V lost 5 bases to trimming and J lost 9 bases, with 17 bases between them. This CDR3 region has 14 residues. The CDR3 loop is CASSPGTAPGPQHF. For the CDR3, the DNA is TGTGCCAGCAGTCCCGGGACGGCCCCAGGGCCCCAGCATTTT.

This clonotype counts as medium-sized. This chain connects TRBV7-9 to TRBJ1-1; 7 nucleotides agree with TRBD1. This CDR3 has 14 residues. After removal of 1 base from V and 8 bases from J, the junction contained 7 bases not matched to a gene. Germline CDR1 is SEHNR and CDR2 is FQNEAQ (reference sequence). The CDR3 DNA reads as TGTGCCAGCAGCTTAGAGGGGGCGCATCGGGAAGCTTTCTTT. It specifies CASSLEGAHREAFF.

This clonotype has a count of ten or more. The chain has TRBV7-2 and TRBJ2-1, with a weak D call TRBD1 (7 bases). Trimming cost V 0 bases and J 6 bases, with 15 bases left between them. Looked up from germline, CDR1 is SGHTA and CDR2 is FQGNSA. CDR3 size: 16 residues. CDR3 DNA sequence: TGTGCCAGCAGCTTAGCGACAGGGCGGGGATCCAATGAGCAGTTCTTC. Residues: CASSLATGRGSNEQFF.

Many counts were recorded for this clonotype. This sequence joins TRBV2 and TRBJ2-1; D is ambiguous. V gave up 4 bases and J gave up 3 bases, with 7 bases separating them. CDR3 size: 13 residues. Germline assignment: CDR1 SNHLY and CDR2 FYNNEI. This CDR3 reads CASSVWLYNEQFF. CDR3 nucleotides: TGTGCCAGCAGTGTCTGGCTCTACAATGAGCAGTTCTTC.